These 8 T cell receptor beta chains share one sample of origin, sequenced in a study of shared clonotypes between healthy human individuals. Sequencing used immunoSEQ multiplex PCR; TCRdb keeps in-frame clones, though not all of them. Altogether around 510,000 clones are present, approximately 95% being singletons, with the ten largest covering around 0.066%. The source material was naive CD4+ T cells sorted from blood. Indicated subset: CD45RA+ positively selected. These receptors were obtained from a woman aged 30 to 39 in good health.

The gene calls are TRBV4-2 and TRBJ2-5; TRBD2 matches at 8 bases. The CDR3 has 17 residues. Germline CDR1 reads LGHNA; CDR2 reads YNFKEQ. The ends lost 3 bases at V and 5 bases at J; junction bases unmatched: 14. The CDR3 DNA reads TGTGCCAGCAGCCACAAGAATCCACGGCGGGGGGAGGAGACCCAGTACTTC. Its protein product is CASSHKNPRRGEETQYF.

The CDR3 region is CASSLEGSGGSPLHF. CDR3 DNA: TGTGCCAGCAGCTTAGAGGGAAGTGGCGGAAGTCCCCTCCACTTT. This rearrangement joins TRBV7-2 to TRBJ1-6, with D unclear. The CDR3 extends over 15 amino acids. V shed 1 base and J shed 13 bases, with 17 bases lying between them. Germline V gene sequence: CDR1 SGHTA, CDR2 FQGNSA.

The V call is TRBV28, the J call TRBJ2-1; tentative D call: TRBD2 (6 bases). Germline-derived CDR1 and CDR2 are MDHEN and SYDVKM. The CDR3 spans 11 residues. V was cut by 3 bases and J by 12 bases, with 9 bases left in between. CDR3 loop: CASSFTRGQFF. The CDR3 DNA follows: TGTGCCAGCAGTTTCACGCGGGGGCAGTTCTTC.

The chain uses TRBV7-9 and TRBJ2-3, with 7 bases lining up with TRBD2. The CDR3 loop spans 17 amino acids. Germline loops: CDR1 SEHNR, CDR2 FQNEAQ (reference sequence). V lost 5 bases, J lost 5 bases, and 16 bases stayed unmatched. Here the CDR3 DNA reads TGTGCCAGCAGCCCCGCCGGGGGGAGCCACCTGGGAGATACGCAGTATTTT. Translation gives CASSPAGGSHLGDTQYF.

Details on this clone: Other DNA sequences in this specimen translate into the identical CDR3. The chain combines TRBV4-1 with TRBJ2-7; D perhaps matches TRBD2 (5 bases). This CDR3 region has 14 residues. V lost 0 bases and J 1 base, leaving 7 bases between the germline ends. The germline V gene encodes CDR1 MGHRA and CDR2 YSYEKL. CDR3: CASSQEGLSYEQYF. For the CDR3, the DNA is TGCGCCAGCAGCCAAGAAGGACTTTCCTACGAGCAGTACTTC.

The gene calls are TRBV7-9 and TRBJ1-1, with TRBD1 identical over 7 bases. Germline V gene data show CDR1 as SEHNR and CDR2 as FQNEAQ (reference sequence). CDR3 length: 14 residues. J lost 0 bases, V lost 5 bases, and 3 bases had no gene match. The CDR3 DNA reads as TGTGCCAGCAGCCCTGGGACAGTGAACACTGAAGCTTTCTTT. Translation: CASSPGTVNTEAFF.

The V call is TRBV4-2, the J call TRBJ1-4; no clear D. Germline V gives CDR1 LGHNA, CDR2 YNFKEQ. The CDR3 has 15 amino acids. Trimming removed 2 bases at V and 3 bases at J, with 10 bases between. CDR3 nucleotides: TGTGCCAGCAGCCAACCAACCGGGGCTAATGAAAAACTGTTTTTT. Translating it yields CASSQPTGANEKLFF.

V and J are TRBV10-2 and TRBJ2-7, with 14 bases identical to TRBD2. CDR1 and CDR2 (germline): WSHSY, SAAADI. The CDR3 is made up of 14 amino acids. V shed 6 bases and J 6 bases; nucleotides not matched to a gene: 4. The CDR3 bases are TGCGCCAGCAGCGCCGGGACTAGCGGGAGCGAGCAGTACTTC. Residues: CASSAGTSGSEQYF.